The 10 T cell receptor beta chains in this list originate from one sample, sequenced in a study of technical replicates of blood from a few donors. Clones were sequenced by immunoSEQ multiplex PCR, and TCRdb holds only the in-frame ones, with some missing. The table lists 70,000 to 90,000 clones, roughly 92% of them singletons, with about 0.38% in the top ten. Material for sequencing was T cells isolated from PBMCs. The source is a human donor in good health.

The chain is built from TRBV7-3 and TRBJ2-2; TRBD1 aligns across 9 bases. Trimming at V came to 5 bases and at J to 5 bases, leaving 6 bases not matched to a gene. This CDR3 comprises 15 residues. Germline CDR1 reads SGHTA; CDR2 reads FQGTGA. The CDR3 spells CASSKDRGETGELFF. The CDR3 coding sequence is TGTGCCAGCAGCAAAGACAGGGGGGAAACCGGGGAGCTGTTTTTT.

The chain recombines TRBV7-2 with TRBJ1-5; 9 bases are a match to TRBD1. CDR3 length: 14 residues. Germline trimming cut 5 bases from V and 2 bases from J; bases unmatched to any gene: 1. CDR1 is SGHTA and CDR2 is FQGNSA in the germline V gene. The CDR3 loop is CASSRTGGNQPQHF. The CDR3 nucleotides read TGTGCCAGCAGCCGGACAGGGGGCAATCAGCCCCAGCATTTT. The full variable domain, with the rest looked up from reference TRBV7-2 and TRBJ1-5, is GAGVSQSPSNKVTEKGKDVELRCDPISGHTALYWYRQSLGQGLEFLIYFQGNSAPDKSGLPSDRFSAERTGGSVSTLTIQRTQQEDSAVYLCASSRTGGNQPQHFGDGTRLSIL.

The CDR3 DNA sequence: TGTGCCAGCGGGCCTAATGGGGAGGGCCCTGGGAGCACTGAAGCTTTCTTT. As protein: CASGPNGEGPGSTEAFF. The J gene is TRBJ1-1, the V gene TRBV28; D is unresolved. The germline gives CDR1 MDHEN, CDR2 SYDVKM. The V end lost 8 bases, the J end lost 4 bases, and 26 bases lay between the germline ends. The CDR3 sequence is 17 residues long.

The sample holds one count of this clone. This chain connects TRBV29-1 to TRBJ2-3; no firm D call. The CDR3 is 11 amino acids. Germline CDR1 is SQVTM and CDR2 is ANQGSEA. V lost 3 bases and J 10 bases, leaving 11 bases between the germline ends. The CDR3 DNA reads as TGCAGCGTTGAGTCTAATCGGGCGCAGTATTTT. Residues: CSVESNRAQYF.

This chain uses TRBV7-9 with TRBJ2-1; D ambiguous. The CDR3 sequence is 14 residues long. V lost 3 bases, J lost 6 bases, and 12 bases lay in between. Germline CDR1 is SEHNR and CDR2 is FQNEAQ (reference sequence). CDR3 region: CASSLPVSINEQFF. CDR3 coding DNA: TGTGCCAGCAGCTTGCCGGTCTCAATCAATGAGCAGTTCTTC. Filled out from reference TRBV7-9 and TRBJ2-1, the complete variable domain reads DTGVSQNPRHKITKRGQNVTFRCDPISEHNRLYWYRQTLGQGPEFLTYFQNEAQLEKSRLLSDRFSAERPKGSFSTLEIQRTEQGDSAMYLCASSLPVSINEQFFGPGTRLTVL.

CDR3 DNA: TGCGCCAGCAGTGGGGCGAACACTGAAGCTTTCTTT. Its translation: CASSGANTEAFF. The chain is built from TRBV10-2 and TRBJ1-1; D unclear. Germline values: CDR1 WSHSY, CDR2 SAAADI. The V and J ends lost 4 bases and 1 base respectively, with 4 bases between them. This CDR3 region has 12 residues.

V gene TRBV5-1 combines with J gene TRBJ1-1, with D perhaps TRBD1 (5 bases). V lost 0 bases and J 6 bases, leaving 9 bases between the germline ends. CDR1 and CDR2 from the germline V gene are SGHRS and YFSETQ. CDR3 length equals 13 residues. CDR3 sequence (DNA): TGCGCCAGCAGCTTGGTCCAGGGCGCTGAAGCTTTCTTT. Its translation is CASSLVQGAEAFF. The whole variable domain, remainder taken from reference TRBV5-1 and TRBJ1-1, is KAGVTQTPRYLIKTRGQQVTLSCSPISGHRSVSWYQQTPGQGLQFLFEYFSETQRNKGNFPGRFSGRQFSNSRSEMNVSTLELGDSALYLCASSLVQGAEAFFGQGTRLTVV.

Written as DNA, the CDR3 is TGTGCCAGCAGCAAACCGACTAGCAGTCCCTACGAGCAGTACTTC. Amino acids: CASSKPTSSPYEQYF. V and J are TRBV11-1 and TRBJ2-7, with 7 bases fitting TRBD2. Germline CDR1 SGHAT, CDR2 FQDESV (reference sequence). After removal of 5 bases from V and 2 bases from J, the junction contained 9 bases not matched to a gene. The CDR3 sequence is 15 residues long.

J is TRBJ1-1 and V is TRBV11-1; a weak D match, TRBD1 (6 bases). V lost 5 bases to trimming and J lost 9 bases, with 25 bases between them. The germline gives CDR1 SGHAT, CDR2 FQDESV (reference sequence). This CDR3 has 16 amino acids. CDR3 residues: CASSPRRIYREMKAFF. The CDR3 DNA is TGTGCCAGCAGCCCTCGACGAATCTACAGGGAAATGAAAGCTTTCTTT.

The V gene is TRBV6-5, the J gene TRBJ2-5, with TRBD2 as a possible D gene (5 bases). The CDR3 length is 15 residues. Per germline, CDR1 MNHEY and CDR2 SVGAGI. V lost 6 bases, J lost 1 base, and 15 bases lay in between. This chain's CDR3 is CASRQRSGFQETQYF. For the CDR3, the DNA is TGTGCCAGCAGACAACGGTCGGGATTCCAAGAGACCCAGTACTTC.